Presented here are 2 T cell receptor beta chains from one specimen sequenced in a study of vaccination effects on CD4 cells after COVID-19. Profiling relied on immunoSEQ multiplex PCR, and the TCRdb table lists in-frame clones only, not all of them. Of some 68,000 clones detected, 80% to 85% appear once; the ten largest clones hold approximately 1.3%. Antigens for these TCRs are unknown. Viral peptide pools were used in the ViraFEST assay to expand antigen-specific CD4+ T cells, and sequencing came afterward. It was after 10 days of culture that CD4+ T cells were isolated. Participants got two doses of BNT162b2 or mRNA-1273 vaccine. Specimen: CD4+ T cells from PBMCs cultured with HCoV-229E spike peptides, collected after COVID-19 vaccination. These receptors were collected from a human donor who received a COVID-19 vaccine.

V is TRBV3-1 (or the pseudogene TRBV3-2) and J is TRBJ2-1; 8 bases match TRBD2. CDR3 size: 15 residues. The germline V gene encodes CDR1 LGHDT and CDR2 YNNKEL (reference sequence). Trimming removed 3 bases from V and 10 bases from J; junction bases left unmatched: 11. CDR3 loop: CASSQAGGLGPEQFF. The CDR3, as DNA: TGTGCCAGCAGCCAGGCGGGGGGCCTGGGCCCCGAGCAGTTCTTC.

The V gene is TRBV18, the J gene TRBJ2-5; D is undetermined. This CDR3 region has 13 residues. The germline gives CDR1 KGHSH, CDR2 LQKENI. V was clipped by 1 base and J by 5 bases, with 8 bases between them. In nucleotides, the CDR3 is TGTGCCAGCTCACCACTAGAAATCGAGACCCAGTACTTC. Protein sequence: CASSPLEIETQYF.